The 28 T cell receptor beta chains below all came from one sample that was sequenced in a study of blood T cell repertoires in COVID-19. Produced via immunoSEQ multiplex PCR; TCRdb's table is partial and in-frame only. The table shows some 300,000 clones, with around 90% occurring only once. The sequenced sample consisted of peripheral blood. All receptors come from a man aged 70-80 years with acute or convalescent COVID-19.

CDR3 in amino acids: CASSLRGEGDTEAFF. The CDR3 bases are TGTGCCAGCAGCTTGCGCGGAGAAGGGGACACTGAAGCTTTCTTT. The J gene is TRBJ1-1, the V gene TRBV5-6; the D gene is possibly TRBD1 (5 bases). V lost 1 base, J lost 3 bases, and 13 bases lay in between. This CDR3 has 15 amino acids. Germline CDR1 and CDR2: SGHDT and YYEEEE.

This clone was observed a single time. The identical CDR3 is also encoded by other nucleotide sequences in the sample. The chain combines TRBV7-2 with TRBJ2-5; tentative D call: TRBD1 (6 bases). The germline V gene has CDR1 SGHTA and CDR2 FQGNSA. CDR3 length equals 13 residues. Deletions cut 5 bases from V and 1 base from J, with 8 bases between. CDR3: CASSVDSQETQYF. DNA for the CDR3: TGTGCCAGCAGCGTGGACAGCCAAGAGACCCAGTACTTC.

V is TRBV19 and J is TRBJ1-5, with D unresolved. There are 15 residues in the CDR3. Germline V gives CDR1 LNHDA, CDR2 SQIVND (reference sequence). V dropped 4 bases and J dropped 3 bases, with 13 bases sitting between them. DNA of the CDR3: TGTGCCAGTAGTACCCTCGGCGGCTCCAATCAGCCCCAGCATTTT. Its protein is CASSTLGGSNQPQHF.

V is TRBV6-6 and J is TRBJ1-1; 11 nucleotides align to TRBD1. The CDR3 has 15 amino acids. The V segment lost 2 bases and the J segment 6 bases; nucleotides outside the gene matches: 5. The germline V gene has CDR1 MNHNY and CDR2 SVGAGI (reference sequence). The CDR3 loop is CASSYPGQGVSEAFF. The CDR3 bases are TGTGCCAGCAGTTACCCGGGACAGGGGGTGTCTGAAGCTTTCTTT.

The rearrangement uses TRBV3-1 (or the pseudogene TRBV3-2) and TRBJ2-7; TRBD2 agrees at 10 bases. Germline lookup yields CDR1 LGHDT and CDR2 YNNKEL (reference sequence). V lost 6 bases, J lost 6 bases, and 8 bases stayed unmatched. The CDR3 is 14 amino acids. CDR3 in amino acids: CASRSGTSVGEQYF. In DNA, the CDR3 is TGTGCCAGCAGGTCCGGGACTAGCGTCGGCGAGCAGTACTTC.

This sequence joins TRBV9 and TRBJ2-7; TRBD2 matches at 10 bases. Germline lookup yields CDR1 SGDLS and CDR2 YYNGEE. The CDR3 covers 14 residues. The V segment lost 2 bases and the J segment 1 base; nucleotides outside the gene matches: 0. In DNA, the CDR3 is TGTGCCAGCAGCGTTAGCGGGAGGTCCTACGAGCAGTACTTC. Translation gives CASSVSGRSYEQYF.

The chain couples TRBV7-7 to TRBJ1-1, with 7 bases that match TRBD1. Germline V lookup: CDR1 SSHAT, CDR2 FNYEAQ (reference sequence). With 5 bases clipped from V and 1 base from J, the junction kept 4 bases outside the gene matches. CDR3 size: 14 residues. CDR3 sequence reads: CASSPGTANTEAFF. CDR3 bases: TGTGCCAGCAGCCCCGGGACAGCGAACACTGAAGCTTTCTTT.

V gene TRBV6-5 combines with J gene TRBJ1-5; TRBD1 agrees at 7 bases. CDR3 length: 15 residues. Germline CDR1 MNHEY, CDR2 SVGAGI. V trimming: 6 bases; J trimming: 0 bases; junction bases outside the gene matches: 5. The DNA for the CDR3 is TGTGCCAGCAGGGCCGGGACAGTTAGCAATCAGCCCCAGCATTTT. Translation gives CASRAGTVSNQPQHF.

The rearrangement joins TRBV7-2 to TRBJ1-6, with 10 bases lining up with TRBD1. CDR1 and CDR2 (germline): SGHTA, FQGNSA. With 5 bases clipped from V and 5 bases from J, the junction kept 6 bases outside the gene matches. The CDR3 runs 16 residues. CDR3 sequence: CASSPRTGGHNSPLHF. Here the CDR3 DNA reads TGTGCCAGCAGCCCTCGGACAGGGGGACATAATTCACCCCTCCACTTT.

This clone was seen more than once but under ten times. This chain links TRBV9 with TRBJ1-3, with 7 bases identical to TRBD1. Germline V CDR1 and CDR2: SGDLS, YYNGEE. V trimming: 5 bases; J trimming: 3 bases; junction bases outside the gene matches: 11. The CDR3 runs to 16 residues. CDR3 residues: CASRGDRAFYGNTIYF. Here the CDR3 DNA reads TGTGCCAGCAGAGGAGACAGGGCCTTTTATGGAAACACCATATATTTT.

This clone has only one observation. This chain links TRBV24-1 with TRBJ2-5, with 8 bases identical to TRBD2. Per germline, CDR1 KGHDR and CDR2 SFDVKD. Trimming cost V 2 bases and J 1 base; bases outside gene matches: 2. CDR3 size: 15 residues. The CDR3 loop reads CATSDYSGGQETQYF. DNA of the CDR3: TGTGCCACCAGTGATTACAGCGGGGGCCAAGAGACCCAGTACTTC.

The chain carries TRBV5-1 and TRBJ1-2, with 7 bases aligning to TRBD1. In germline, CDR1 is SGHRS, CDR2 YFSETQ. CDR3 size: 16 residues. V shed 0 bases, J shed 4 bases, and the junction held 9 bases outside the gene matches. For the CDR3, the DNA is TGCGCCAGCAGCTTGGGTGACAGGGAACCGGGCTATGGCTACACCTTC. This translates into CASSLGDREPGYGYTF.

The chain uses TRBV7-9 and TRBJ1-4, with 8 positions matching TRBD1. CDR1 is SEHNR and CDR2 is FQNEAQ in the germline V gene (reference sequence). Trimming cost V 3 bases and J 10 bases; bases outside gene matches: 10. This CDR3 has 15 amino acids. CDR3 coding DNA: TGTGCCAGCAGCTTCTCGGACAGGGCTTATGGAAAACTGTTTTTT. It translates to CASSFSDRAYGKLFF.

J is TRBJ2-2 and V is TRBV28; the D is unclear. CDR1 is MDHEN, CDR2 SYDVKM, per germline. The CDR3 length is 12 residues. Trimming shortened V by 2 bases and J by 10 bases, and 8 bases separated the two germline ends. CDR3 nucleotides: TGTGCCAGCAGTTTAGGCGCGGCGGAGCTGTTTTTT. Its translation: CASSLGAAELFF.

This clone occurred once. The chain carries TRBV3-1 (or the pseudogene TRBV3-2) and TRBJ1-6; D is ambiguous. Germline V gene lookup returns CDR1 LGHDT and CDR2 YNNKEL (reference sequence). Trimming removed 1 base at V and 9 bases at J, with 7 bases between. The CDR3 spans 13 residues. In DNA form, the CDR3 reads TGTGCCAGCAGCCAAGTGACACCTTCACCCCTCCACTTT. As protein: CASSQVTPSPLHF.

The chain employs TRBV4-3 and TRBJ2-3; D is undetermined. The V end was cut by 3 bases, the J end by 0 bases, with 7 bases between. This CDR3 is built from 14 residues. Per germline, CDR1 LGHNA and CDR2 YSLEER. Here the CDR3 DNA reads TGCGCCAGCAGCCAGGGCCCTAGCACAGATACGCAGTATTTT. Amino acids: CASSQGPSTDTQYF.

V usage is TRBV2 and J usage is TRBJ1-6; D is perhaps TRBD1 (6 bases). Trimming shortened V by 4 bases and J by 9 bases, and 16 bases separated the two germline ends. Germline V gene sequence: CDR1 SNHLY, CDR2 FYNNEI. CDR3 length equals 15 residues. In DNA, the CDR3 is TGTGCCAGCAGTGTAACAGGGCTCCCGGGTTCACCCCTCCACTTT. Encoded protein: CASSVTGLPGSPLHF.

This chain links TRBV3-1 (or the pseudogene TRBV3-2) with TRBJ2-3, with 12 bases aligning to TRBD2. Germline CDR1 reads LGHDT; CDR2 reads YNNKEL (reference sequence). The trim removed 4 bases at V and 6 bases at J, leaving 26 bases unmatched. CDR3 length equals 22 residues. The CDR3 region is CASSRTDDSIGLAGRRADTQYF. The CDR3 coding sequence is TGTGCCAGCAGCCGGACGGACGACAGCATAGGACTAGCGGGGCGGAGGGCGGATACGCAGTATTTT.

The rearrangement uses TRBV30 and TRBJ1-3; no clear D gene. With 1 base removed from V and 5 bases from J, the gap between germline ends came to 3 bases. CDR1 is GTSNPN, CDR2 SVGIG, per germline (reference sequence). The CDR3 totals 11 residues. The CDR3 nucleotides are TGTGCCTGGAGTGCCAGAAACACCATATATTTT. Encoded protein: CAWSARNTIYF.

The chain employs TRBV19 and TRBJ1-5; 7 nucleotides match TRBD1. The V gene end was trimmed by 6 bases and the J gene end by 6 bases; junction bases not matched to a gene: 8. Germline CDR1 LNHDA, CDR2 SQIVND (reference sequence). The length of the CDR3 is 14 residues. In DNA, the CDR3 is TGTGCCAGTAGCCAGGGACAGCGAAGTCAGCCCCAGCATTTT. Translation gives CASSQGQRSQPQHF. The whole variable domain, remainder taken from reference TRBV19 and TRBJ1-5, is DGGITQSPKYLFRKEGQNVTLSCEQNLNHDAMYWYRQDPGQGLRLIYYSQIVNDFQKGDIAEGYSVSREKKESFPLTVTSAQKNPTAFYLCASSQGQRSQPQHFGDGTRLSIL.

The J gene is TRBJ1-1, the V gene TRBV19, with 10 bases lining up with TRBD1. V lost 4 bases and J lost 5; bases outside the gene matches: 13. Germline CDR1 LNHDA, CDR2 SQIVND (reference sequence). This CDR3 spans 17 amino acids. The chain's CDR3 is CASSRTSGQGRRTEAFF. In nucleotides, the CDR3 is TGTGCCAGTAGTAGGACGTCGGGACAGGGGAGGAGGACTGAAGCTTTCTTT.

The chain couples TRBV5-4 to TRBJ1-2; D uncertain. V was trimmed by 4 bases and J by 6 bases, leaving 16 bases between them. Germline V gives CDR1 SGHNT, CDR2 YYREEE (reference sequence). This CDR3 has 14 residues. CDR3 sequence reads: CASSRNSGQDGYTF. CDR3 bases: TGTGCCAGCAGCCGAAACTCGGGTCAAGATGGCTACACCTTC.

The genes are TRBV28 and TRBJ2-1; 8 bases map to TRBD2. V gave up 6 bases and J gave up 9 bases; unmatched junction bases: 13. Germline lookup yields CDR1 MDHEN and CDR2 SYDVKM. The CDR3 sequence is 15 residues long. For the CDR3, the DNA is TGTGCCAGCAGGTCCGAAGCGGGAGACGCCTTTGAGCAGTTCTTC. This translates into CASRSEAGDAFEQFF.

The gene calls are TRBV19 and TRBJ2-7, with D possibly being TRBD1 (5 bases). The germline CDR1 and CDR2 sequences are LNHDA and SQIVND (reference sequence). This CDR3 is 12 amino acids long. Trimming shortened V by 3 bases and J by 7 bases, and 10 bases separated the two germline ends. The CDR3 DNA is TGTGCCAGTAGTATGCAGGGTGCGGAGCAGTACTTC. Translation gives CASSMQGAEQYF.

The table lists this clone with a count of one. J is TRBJ1-6 and V is TRBV2; 7 positions match TRBD1. In germline, CDR1 is SNHLY, CDR2 FYNNEI. CDR3 length equals 14 residues. Trimming at V came to 5 bases and at J to 10 bases, leaving 8 bases not matched to a gene. The CDR3 region has the DNA TGTGCCAGCAGTTACAGGGGAGTCCGATCACCCCTCCACTTT. It translates to CASSYRGVRSPLHF.

This chain uses TRBV3-1 (or the pseudogene TRBV3-2) with TRBJ2-3, with 7 bases fitting TRBD2. After removal of 1 base from V and 8 bases from J, the junction contained 9 bases not matched to a gene. Germline-derived CDR1 and CDR2 are LGHDT and YNNKEL (reference sequence). The CDR3 extends over 15 amino acids. DNA of the CDR3: TGTGCCAGCAGCCAAGGATGGCTAGCGGAACGTACGCAGTATTTT. Residues: CASSQGWLAERTQYF.

The rearrangement links TRBV3-1 (or the pseudogene TRBV3-2) to TRBJ1-1; no clear D. There are 13 residues in the CDR3. The V end lost 4 bases, the J end lost 3 bases, and 9 bases lay between the germline ends. Germline V gene lookup returns CDR1 LGHDT and CDR2 YNNKEL (reference sequence). The DNA of the CDR3 is TGTGCCAGCAGCCGGCTACAGTACACTGAAGCTTTCTTT. This sequence encodes CASSRLQYTEAFF.

The gene calls are TRBV28 and TRBJ2-7; D is undetermined. The germline V gene has CDR1 MDHEN and CDR2 SYDVKM. The CDR3 is made up of 11 amino acids. Trimming took off 4 bases at V and 4 bases at J, with 5 bases between the two ends. The CDR3 loop reads CASSSKYEQYF. The CDR3 nucleotides read TGTGCCAGCAGTTCTAAATACGAGCAGTACTTC. Looking up the rest from reference TRBV28 and TRBJ2-7 gives the full variable domain: DVKVTQSSRYLVKRTGEKVFLECVQDMDHENMFWYRQDPGLGLRLIYFSYDVKMKEKGDIPEGYSVSREKKERFSLILESASTNQTSMYLCASSSKYEQYFGPGTRLTVT.